Listed here are 15 T cell receptor beta chains from one sample, sequenced in a study of blood T cell repertoires in COVID-19. Using immunoSEQ multiplex PCR, the repertoire was profiled, and TCRdb retains in-frame clones only, with some absent. Altogether 70,000 to 95,000 clones are present, 80% to 90% being singletons, with the ten largest covering roughly 5.2%. The specimen was peripheral blood. These receptors all come from a woman older than 75 with active COVID-19.

The rearrangement links TRBV6-5 to TRBJ1-6; unclear D gene. This CDR3 contains 13 residues. Germline V gene lookup returns CDR1 MNHEY and CDR2 SVGAGI. Trimming left V 0 bases short and J 13 bases short, with 10 bases between. The CDR3 sequence: CASSYSALRPLHF. CDR3 sequence (DNA): TGTGCCAGCAGTTACTCGGCCTTGCGGCCCCTCCACTTT.

This chain links TRBV7-9 with TRBJ1-6; no clear D. Germline V gene sequence: CDR1 SEHNR, CDR2 FQNEAQ (reference sequence). This CDR3 contains 13 residues. V gave up 5 bases and J gave up 14 bases, with 16 bases separating them. The CDR3: CASSTHMGLALHF. The CDR3 nucleotides read TGTGCCAGCAGCACCCATATGGGCCTGGCCCTCCACTTT. Variable domain in full (rest from reference TRBV7-9 and TRBJ1-6): DTGVSQNPRHKITKRGQNVTFRCDPISEHNRLYWYRQTLGQGPEFLTYFQNEAQLEKSRLLSDRFSAERPKGSFSTLEIQRTEQGDSAMYLCASSTHMGLALHFGNGTRLTVT.

The V and J genes are TRBV9 and TRBJ2-1; 7 bases map to TRBD1. J lost 10 bases, V lost 4 bases, and 14 bases had no gene match. The CDR3 consists of 15 residues. Germline V lookup: CDR1 SGDLS, CDR2 YYNGEE. The CDR3: CASSLDLDRVREQFF. The CDR3, as DNA: TGTGCCAGCAGCTTAGACCTTGACAGGGTCAGAGAGCAGTTCTTC.

The V and J genes are TRBV2 and TRBJ1-3, with D possibly being TRBD1 (5 bases). CDR3 size: 16 residues. Germline-derived CDR1 and CDR2 are SNHLY and FYNNEI. V shed 5 bases and J shed 3 bases, with 17 bases lying between them. CDR3 in amino acids: CASSQLWGTGGNTIYF. The CDR3 DNA sequence: TGTGCCAGCAGTCAGCTATGGGGGACTGGTGGAAACACCATATATTTT.

J is TRBJ1-5 and V is TRBV24-1; D not resolved. Germline lookup yields CDR1 KGHDR and CDR2 SFDVKD. This CDR3 has 13 residues. The ends were cut back, 5 bases at V and 9 bases at J, with 13 bases in the middle. CDR3 loop: CATSAWTGGPQHF. The CDR3 nucleotides are TGTGCCACCAGTGCCTGGACGGGAGGGCCCCAGCATTTT.

V is TRBV20-1 and J is TRBJ2-3; 9 bases fit TRBD2. Losses at the gene ends were 3 bases for V and 4 bases for J; bases not matched to a gene: 8. The CDR3 contains 15 residues. Germline V gene data show CDR1 as DFQATT and CDR2 as SNEGSKA (reference sequence). As DNA, the CDR3 is TGCAGTGCTAGTCAATTAGCGGGAGCCCCAGATACGCAGTATTTT. Its protein product is CSASQLAGAPDTQYF.

This clone was observed a single time. V and J are TRBV13 and TRBJ2-7; 11 bases are a match to TRBD2. J was trimmed by 2 bases and V by 5 bases; bases with no gene match: 5. The CDR3 covers 15 residues. Germline values: CDR1 PRHDT, CDR2 FYEKMQ (reference sequence). CDR3 sequence: CASSLGTSGAYEQYF. The CDR3 DNA reads TGTGCCAGCAGCCTCGGGACTAGCGGAGCCTACGAGCAGTACTTC.

The chain uses TRBV6-5 and TRBJ1-2; 7 bases match TRBD1. Germline trimming cut 6 bases from V and 2 bases from J; bases unmatched to any gene: 6. Germline CDR1 is MNHEY and CDR2 is SVGAGI. The CDR3 totals 14 residues. DNA of the CDR3: TGTGCCAGCAGGGAGACAGGGCGAAACTATGGCTACACCTTC. Its translation: CASRETGRNYGYTF.

This chain links TRBV23-1 with TRBJ1-1, with TRBD1 identical over 7 bases. TRBV23-1 is placed among ORFs of uncertain function. The CDR3 runs to 17 residues. Trimming cost V 6 bases and J 1 base; bases outside gene matches: 14. The CDR3 DNA reads TGCGCCAGCAGCCTAGGGTGCCACAGGGGCGGGAACACTGAAGCTTTCTTT. Its translation is CASSLGCHRGGNTEAFF.

This rearrangement joins TRBV4-3 to TRBJ1-2; D possibly corresponds to TRBD1 (6 bases). This CDR3 region has 15 residues. Trimming took off 3 bases at V and 8 bases at J, with 19 bases between the two ends. Per the germline V gene, CDR1 is LGHNA and CDR2 is YSLEER. The CDR3 loop is CASSHPNTGSGGYTF. The CDR3 nucleotides are TGCGCCAGCAGCCATCCGAACACAGGGTCGGGGGGCTACACCTTC.

This clone is a singleton in its sample. Here the CDR3 reads CASNRGADGDEKLFF. DNA of the CDR3: TGTGCCAGCAACCGGGGGGCGGATGGGGATGAAAAACTGTTTTTT. The rearrangement uses TRBV7-9 and TRBJ1-4; TRBD1 is a possible D gene (6 bases). CDR3 length: 15 residues. Looked up from germline, CDR1 is SEHNR and CDR2 is FQNEAQ (reference sequence). V shed 7 bases and J shed 6 bases, with 18 bases lying between them. The full variable domain, in which reference TRBV7-9 and TRBJ1-4 provide the parts outside the CDR3, is DTGVSQNPRHKITKRGQNVTFRCDPISEHNRLYWYRQTLGQGPEFLTYFQNEAQLEKSRLLSDRFSAERPKGSFSTLEIQRTEQGDSAMYLCASNRGADGDEKLFFGSGTQLSVL.

The chain joins TRBV19 to TRBJ1-5, with 11 bases fitting TRBD1. Germline V gene sequence: CDR1 LNHDA, CDR2 SQIVND (reference sequence). The CDR3 length is 16 residues. Trimming removed 4 bases from V and 6 bases from J; junction bases left unmatched: 8. CDR3 bases: TGTGCCAGTAGTACGCGGACAGGGGGCTTGGGTCAGCCCCAGCATTTT. This translates into CASSTRTGGLGQPQHF.

J is TRBJ2-7 and V is TRBV7-2; 15 bases align to TRBD2. Trimming removed 0 bases from V and 0 bases from J; junction bases left unmatched: 12. Germline CDR1 reads SGHTA; CDR2 reads FQGNSA. The CDR3 sequence is 21 residues long. The DNA for the CDR3 is TGTGCCAGCAGCTTAGCGTCGACGTTAGGACTAGCGGGAGGGCCCTCCTACGAGCAGTACTTC. Amino acid sequence: CASSLASTLGLAGGPSYEQYF.

This rearrangement joins TRBV28 to TRBJ1-5; tentative D call: TRBD1 (5 bases). Germline V gene sequence: CDR1 MDHEN, CDR2 SYDVKM. V was cut by 7 bases and J by 2 bases, with 15 bases left in between. The CDR3 runs to 15 residues. The CDR3 region has the DNA TGTGCCAGCACCCTGGACATGGCTGGCAATCAGCCCCAGCATTTT. Its protein product is CASTLDMAGNQPQHF. The full variable domain, rest sourced from reference TRBV28 and TRBJ1-5, is DVKVTQSSRYLVKRTGEKVFLECVQDMDHENMFWYRQDPGLGLRLIYFSYDVKMKEKGDIPEGYSVSREKKERFSLILESASTNQTSMYLCASTLDMAGNQPQHFGDGTRLSIL.

The chain couples TRBV6-4 to TRBJ2-1, with TRBD2 matching 7 bases. J lost 5 bases, V lost 4 bases, and 11 bases had no gene match. The CDR3 totals 16 residues. The germline CDR1 and CDR2 sequences are MRHNA and SNTAGT. This chain's CDR3 is CASSVGNPAGNNEQFF. CDR3 bases: TGTGCCAGCAGTGTAGGAAATCCAGCGGGAAACAATGAGCAGTTCTTC.